Listed below are T cell receptor beta chains from one sample, sequenced in a study of response to subunit inactivated influenza vaccine. TCRdb re-derived calls from the RT-PCR reads in MiXCR, one entry per CDR3 protein. The sample lists 800,000 to 1,000,000 distinct CDR3 sequences, 21% seen once, with about 9.4% in the top ten. The sample here was PBMCs from blood, taken roughly 5 days after vaccination. These receptors all come from a middle-aged man who received an inactivated influenza vaccine. The CDR3 runs from the conserved cysteine through the conserved F or W. The order of the fields is D gene, V gene, clone size, J gene, CDR3 DNA, CDR3 protein. A D gene is named only where the DNA matches it firmly. Size is omitted from some rows. Given values are once, few, many or a class for expanded clones.

>TRBD2|TRBV4-2|NA|TRBJ2-7
TGTGCCAGCAGCCACCGATGGGGACTAGCGGATTACTCCTACGAGCAGTACTTC
CASSHRWGLADYSYEQYF
>TRBD1|TRBV25-1|NA|TRBJ2-5
TGTGCCAGCAGTGAATTCAGGGGGAGACAAGAGACCCAGTACTTC
CASSEFRGRQETQYF
>TRBD2|TRBV7-9|NA|TRBJ2-1
TGTGCCAGCAGCACACGGACTAGCCCTCGATACAATGAGCAGTTCTTC
CASSTRTSPRYNEQFF
>NA|TRBV12-3/TRBV12-4|NA|TRBJ1-5
TGTGCCAGCAGCTTCACCCAGGGCAATCAGCCCCAGCATTTT
CASSFTQGNQPQHF
>NA|TRBV2|NA|TRBJ2-7
TGTGCCAGCAGCGCCCAATCAGACTACGAGCAGTACTTC
CASSAQSDYEQYF
>NA|TRBV9|few|TRBJ1-1
TGTGCCAGCATTCGGACAGAGAACACTGAAGCTTTCTTT
CASIRTENTEAFF
>NA|TRBV7-9|NA|TRBJ2-2
TGTGCCAGCAGCTTACCAGGGGTCCTCAACACCGGGGAGCTGTTTTTT
CASSLPGVLNTGELFF
>TRBD2|TRBV4-3|NA|TRBJ2-3
TGCGCCAGCAGCCAAGGCTCCGGACTAGAGGCAGATACGCAGTATTTT
CASSQGSGLEADTQYF
>NA|TRBV24-1|NA|TRBJ2-1
TGTGCCACCAGTGATCATACCGGGACTTTATACAATGAGCAGTTCTTC
CATSDHTGTLYNEQFF
>NA|TRBV6-2/TRBV6-3|NA|TRBJ2-7
TGTGCCAGCAGCACACGGGCTGGTCGGAACGAGCAGTACTTC
CASSTRAGRNEQYF
>NA|TRBV27|NA|TRBJ1-2
TGTGCCAGCAGTCCAACCTTAACAGGACCTGGCTACACCTTC
CASSPTLTGPGYTF
>NA|TRBV7-2|NA|TRBJ2-7
TGTGCCAGCAGCCCCGGTCGGGGGTTGTCCTACGAGCAGTACTTC
CASSPGRGLSYEQYF
>NA|TRBV5-1|few|TRBJ2-1
TGCGCCAGCTGGGACCGCGGGGTAGACAATGAGCAGTTCTTC
CASWDRGVDNEQFF
>NA|TRBV11-2|NA|TRBJ2-2
TGTGCCAGCAGCTCACTCGACTTGGCGAACACCGGGGAGCTGTTTTTT
CASSSLDLANTGELFF
>NA|TRBV12-3/TRBV12-4|few|TRBJ2-2
TGTGCCAGCAGAAGCCACGGCACGGGGGTCACCGGGGAGCTGTTTTTT
CASRSHGTGVTGELFF